What follows are 17 T cell receptor beta chains derived from one specimen sequenced in a study of T cells in Graves' hyperthyroidism and ophthalmopathy. There were TCR beta CDR3 regions amplified from RNA transcripts. In the first-round RT-PCR of the TCR CDR3, the HTBI primer set was used. A single record per CDR3 protein comes from TCRdb applying MiXCR to the multiplex PCR reads. The sample lists around 430,000 distinct CDR3 sequences; 14% to 15% were seen once. Sequencing used blood. Every receptor here comes from a woman aged 25-40 years with Graves' hyperthyroidism.

A remark on this clonotype: A read error may be the cause here, since a much bigger clone is one base away. The rearrangement joins TRBV6-5 to TRBJ2-5, with D unclear. This CDR3 has 15 residues. V lost 4 bases and J 4 bases, leaving 16 bases between the germline ends. Germline CDR1 and CDR2: MNHEY and SVGAGI. CDR3: CASSLVTLEIETQYF. The CDR3 DNA reads as TGTGCCAGCAGTTTAGTGACGCTTGAGATAGAGACCCAGTACTTC.

This clonotype was counted at least ten times. This sequence joins TRBV2 and TRBJ2-1, with D hard to call. Germline CDR1 is SNHLY and CDR2 is FYNNEI. Trimming pared 6 bases from V and 5 bases from J, leaving 5 bases between. The CDR3 loop spans 11 amino acids. CDR3 coding DNA: TGTGCCAGCAGCCCGGACAATGAGCAGTTCTTC. It yields the protein CASSPDNEQFF.

There are a few counts of this clonotype. This chain joins TRBV6-2 or TRBV6-3 and TRBJ2-5; possibly TRBD1 for D (6 bases). The CDR3 is 14 amino acids. V shed 5 bases and J shed 2 bases, with 12 bases lying between them. Germline CDR1 MNHEY, CDR2 SVGEGT. The chain's CDR3 is CASSRGDTQETQYF. Here the CDR3 DNA reads TGTGCCAGCAGTAGAGGGGACACTCAAGAGACCCAGTACTTC.

This sequence joins TRBV6-1 and TRBJ1-4, with 12 bases aligning to TRBD1. The V gene's germline CDR1 is MNHNS and CDR2 SASEGT. With 6 bases clipped from V and 4 bases from J, the junction kept 6 bases outside the gene matches. This CDR3 contains 16 residues. CDR3 in amino acids: CASRLGTGGGNEKLFF. CDR3 bases: TGTGCCAGCAGATTAGGGACAGGGGGCGGTAATGAAAAACTGTTTTTT.

This clonotype occurred many times. This chain connects TRBV18 to TRBJ2-5, with D tentatively TRBD1 or TRBD2 (6 bases each). Trimming left V 5 bases short and J 4 bases short, with 14 bases between. The length of the CDR3 is 14 residues. Germline CDR1 and CDR2: KGHSH and LQKENI. CDR3 DNA: TGTGCCAGCTCATCACAGGGACTCGGAGAGACCCAGTACTTC. This sequence encodes CASSSQGLGETQYF.

This clonotype was observed at least ten times. The V and J genes are TRBV3-1 and TRBJ2-7; 7 positions match TRBD1. J was trimmed by 4 bases and V by 4 bases; bases with no gene match: 4. Germline V gene lookup returns CDR1 LGHDT and CDR2 YNNKEL (reference sequence). CDR3 size: 13 residues. CDR3 loop: CASSPLQGYEQYF. CDR3 DNA: TGTGCCAGCAGCCCCCTACAGGGGTACGAGCAGTACTTC.

There are a few counts of this clonotype. This chain joins TRBV18 and TRBJ2-1; D not certain. Trimming took 3 bases from V and 0 from J, leaving 6 bases between them. Germline CDR1 KGHSH, CDR2 LQKENI. The CDR3 spans 14 residues. The CDR3 nucleotides read TGTGCCAGCTCACCTAGCTACTCCTACAATGAGCAGTTCTTC. This encodes CASSPSYSYNEQFF.

Many counts were recorded for this clonotype. The chain is built from TRBV30 and TRBJ2-3; 7 bases match TRBD2. The J segment lost 1 base and the V segment lost 3 bases, leaving 13 bases of the junction unmatched. The CDR3 runs 17 residues. Germline values: CDR1 GTSNPN, CDR2 SVGIG (reference sequence). CDR3 protein: CAWRGGRAGRGTDTQYF. DNA for the CDR3: TGTGCCTGGAGGGGTGGCAGAGCGGGAAGGGGCACAGATACGCAGTATTTT.

The chain recombines TRBV12-3 or TRBV12-4 with TRBJ2-1, with 8 bases matching TRBD1. V dropped 4 bases and J dropped 5; count of bases not matched to a gene: 7. The CDR3 contains 15 residues. The CDR3 nucleotides read TGTGCCAGCAGTTCAACAGGGGGTGGTAACAATGAGCAGTTCTTC. This encodes CASSSTGGGNNEQFF.

Regarding this clonotype: A single base separates this from a much larger clone, so it may be a read error. The chain uses TRBV5-1 and TRBJ2-7; 9 bases fit TRBD1. The end of the DNA aligns better with TRBJ2-1, so the J call may be wrong. CDR3 size: 14 residues. Germline CDR1 reads SGHRS; CDR2 reads YFSETQ. This CDR3 is CASSAGQGPYEQFF. In DNA, the CDR3 is TGCGCCAGCAGCGCTGGACAGGGGCCCTACGAGCAGTTCTTC.

This chain joins TRBV6-1 and TRBJ2-1; perhaps D is TRBD1 or TRBD2 (5 bases each). The CDR3 runs to 13 residues. Trimming shortened V by 6 bases and J by 5 bases, and 11 bases separated the two germline ends. Looked up from germline, CDR1 is MNHNS and CDR2 is SASEGT. CDR3: CASRPGANNEQFF. The CDR3 DNA reads as TGTGCCAGCAGACCCGGGGCTAACAATGAGCAGTTCTTC.

The J gene is TRBJ1-5, the V gene TRBV30; D perhaps matches TRBD1 (5 bases). Germline-derived CDR1 and CDR2 are GTSNPN and SVGIG (reference sequence). This CDR3 is 15 amino acids long. Trimming stripped 1 base from V and 0 bases from J, with 10 bases between. CDR3 nucleotides: TGTGCCTGGAGTGCCGGGGGGATTAGCAATCAGCCCCAGCATTTT. This translates into CAWSAGGISNQPQHF.

In this sample, this clonotype turned up a few times. V gene TRBV27 combines with J gene TRBJ2-7, with D perhaps matching TRBD1 (5 bases). The V end lost 4 bases, the J end lost 8 bases, and 12 bases lay between the germline ends. Germline CDR1 reads MNHEY; CDR2 reads SMNVEV (reference sequence). The length of the CDR3 is 12 residues. Written as DNA, the CDR3 is TGTGCCAGCAGTTCTAGGCAGGGTCAGCAGTACTTC. Translated: CASSSRQGQQYF.

About this clonotype itself: A junction boundary mismatches the germline segment, possibly from a read error. V is TRBV29-1 and J is TRBJ2-7; D not resolved. From germline, CDR1 is SQVTM and CDR2 ANQGSEA. The CDR3 runs 12 residues. For the CDR3, the DNA is TGCGGCGTTGAAGTTGGGCCATACGAGCAGTACTTC. It translates to CGVEVGPYEQYF.

This clonotype was recorded at least ten times. This chain connects TRBV24-1 to TRBJ2-1; D is possibly TRBD1 or TRBD2 (6 bases each). The V end was cut by 7 bases, the J end by 9 bases, with 15 bases between. The CDR3 is made up of 13 amino acids. Germline CDR1 and CDR2: KGHDR and SFDVKD. The CDR3 DNA follows: TGTGCCACCAGAGACGGGGGCGTCGGTGAGCAGTTCTTC. Protein product: CATRDGGVGEQFF.

This clonotype was seen a few times. The chain employs TRBV4-1 and TRBJ2-6; TRBD1 agrees at 12 bases. The CDR3 loop spans 19 amino acids. J gave up 1 base and V 0 bases, and 4 bases lay outside the gene matches. Germline values: CDR1 MGHRA, CDR2 YSYEKL. CDR3 in DNA: TGCGCCAGCAGCCAAGAACCGGGACAGGGGGCGTCTGGGGCCAACGTCCTGACTTTC. The encoded protein is CASSQEPGQGASGANVLTF.

The chain employs TRBV9 and TRBJ2-7; 9 positions match TRBD1. Germline V gene lookup returns CDR1 SGDLS and CDR2 YYNGEE. V gave up 3 bases and J gave up 5 bases; unmatched junction bases: 6. CDR3 length: 14 residues. This CDR3 is CASSGGQGVDEQYF. The CDR3 nucleotides read TGTGCCAGCAGCGGGGGACAGGGCGTGGACGAGCAGTACTTC.